The clone carrying this T cell receptor beta chain was counted only a few times. Its antigen is currently unknown. The source of the sample is a study of cytomegalovirus exposure and HLA in healthy donors. Study in general: Most genotyped donors, roughly 80% of about 400, had Caucasian-associated genetic ancestry. Points from the study as a whole: In an earlier analysis, about 87% or about 30%: the productive usage of most TCR beta V segments. The study labeled about 160 TCR beta chains cytomegalovirus-associated.

PCR primers comprised 60 Vbeta and 13 Jbeta primers. Per the study methods: Later, some 79 million unique TCR beta chains were counted in an analysis, and 8.5 million to 13 million of them were shared. TCRdb keeps only in-frame clones here, not all; method: immunoSEQ multiplex PCR. V and J calls and clone size come straight from that table; D and trimming were deduced from the DNA. The sample contains tens of thousands of clones, more than 75% of which appear only once. Germline lookup yields CDR1 SGHRS and CDR2 YFSETQ. This CDR3 is 16 amino acids long. Deletions cut 4 bases from V and 0 bases from J, with 16 bases between.

What was sequenced was PBMCs. The TCR comes from a man aged 25 to 40 in good health and CMV-seropositive. J is TRBJ1-2 and V is TRBV5-1, with a tentative D call TRBD1 (6 bases). The CDR3 nucleotides read TGCGCCAGCAGCCTAAACCGGGACACCGCTAACTATGGCTACACCTTC. Amino acid sequence: CASSLNRDTANYGYTF.